The clone carrying this TCR beta chain was counted between two and nine times. What it recognizes is unknown. The data were taken from a study of T-cell memory formation after mild COVID-19. Study-wide context: In these data, TCR clusters were largely donor specific.

TCRdb recomputed calls from the 5' RACE reads with MiXCR, one row per CDR3 protein. There are 150,000 to 200,000 distinct CDR3 sequences in the sample; approximately 15% occur only once, and roughly an eighth lies in the top ten. General study results and limits: A second wave of clones peaked on day 37, and their SARS-CoV-2 specificity went unconfirmed. Clones that contracted from day 15 to 85 were balanced CD4/CD8, while later expanders leaned CD4+. Among CD4+ contracting clones, most were CM and EM, and CD8+ ones EMRA.

There are 15 residues in the CDR3. The germline CDR1 and CDR2 sequences are MNHNY and SVGAGI (reference sequence). The V segment lost 2 bases and the J segment 10 bases; nucleotides outside the gene matches: 8. The rearrangement links TRBV6-6 to TRBJ2-2; TRBD2 matches at 9 bases. The clonotype comes from an adult woman who had mild COVID-19 (a few samples of this study predate the infection). Cell type and time point are not known. The sequenced sample consisted of PBMCs or a T cell subset sorted from them (not recorded which). CDR3 coding DNA: TGTGCCAGCAGTTACCTTAGTAGCGGGAGTCAGGAGCTGTTTTTT. Its translation: CASSYLSSGSQELFF.